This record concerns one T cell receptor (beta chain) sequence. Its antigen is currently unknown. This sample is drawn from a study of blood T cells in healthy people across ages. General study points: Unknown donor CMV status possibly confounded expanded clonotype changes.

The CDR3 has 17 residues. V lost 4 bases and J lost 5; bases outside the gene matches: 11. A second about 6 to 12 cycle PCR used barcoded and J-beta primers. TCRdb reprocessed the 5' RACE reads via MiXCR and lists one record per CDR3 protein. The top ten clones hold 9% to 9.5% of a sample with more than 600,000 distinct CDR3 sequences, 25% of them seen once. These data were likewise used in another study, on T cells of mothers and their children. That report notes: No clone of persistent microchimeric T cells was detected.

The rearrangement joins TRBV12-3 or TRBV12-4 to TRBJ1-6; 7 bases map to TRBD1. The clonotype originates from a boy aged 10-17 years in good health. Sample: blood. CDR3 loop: CASSSLQSGTDNSPLHF. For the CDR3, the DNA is TGTGCCAGCAGTTCCCTCCAGTCCGGGACAGATAATTCACCCCTCCACTTT.